Shown below are 28 T cell receptor beta chains from a single sample sequenced in a study of blood T cells in healthy people across ages. Alongside a J-beta primer mix, a sample-barcoded 5' primer served in a second PCR lasting 7 to 11 cycles. TCRdb re-derived calls from the 5' RACE reads in MiXCR, one entry per CDR3 protein. The table includes just over 1 million distinct CDR3 sequences, 35% to 55% detected once. Material for sequencing was blood. The receptors stem from a woman aged 55-70 years in good health.

This clonotype came up many times. The genes are TRBV7-9 and TRBJ2-7, with 11 positions matching TRBD2. V was pared by 4 bases and J by 7 bases, with 6 bases of the junction left unmatched. Germline CDR1 reads SEHNR; CDR2 reads FQNEAQ (reference sequence). The CDR3 is made up of 14 amino acids. The CDR3 reads CASSSGTSGREQYF. As DNA, the CDR3 is TGTGCCAGCAGCTCCGGGACTAGCGGTCGGGAGCAGTACTTC.

The CDR3 sequence: CASSAVPGPQETQYF. Written as DNA, the CDR3 is TGTGCCAGCAGTGCAGTCCCGGGACCCCAAGAGACCCAGTACTTC. The chain joins TRBV6-1 to TRBJ2-5; perhaps D is TRBD1 or TRBD2 (5 bases each). The CDR3 is made up of 15 amino acids. The germline CDR1 and CDR2 sequences are MNHNS and SASEGT. Trimming stripped 4 bases from V and 1 base from J, with 13 bases between.

V usage is TRBV3-1 and J usage is TRBJ2-6; D possibly matches TRBD1 or TRBD2 (6 bases each). This CDR3 spans 17 amino acids. The germline V gene has CDR1 LGHDT and CDR2 YNNKEL (reference sequence). Trimming removed 4 bases at V and 0 bases at J, with 13 bases between. CDR3 DNA: TGTGCCAGCAGCCTCCGGGGGCAGAACTCTGGGGCCAACGTCCTGACTTTC. It codes for CASSLRGQNSGANVLTF.

V gene TRBV5-1 combines with J gene TRBJ2-5, with D perhaps TRBD1 or TRBD2 (6 bases each). This CDR3 is 17 amino acids long. Germline V gene data show CDR1 as SGHRS and CDR2 as YFSETQ. The V end was cut by 2 bases, the J end by 5 bases, with 22 bases between. For the CDR3, the DNA is TGCGCCAGCAGCTTCGTCCCTCCGGGACTGGGGGCGGAGACCCAGTACTTC. It encodes CASSFVPPGLGAETQYF.

The rearrangement links TRBV29-1 to TRBJ2-7; a weak D match, TRBD1 (6 bases). Trimming removed 6 bases at V and 6 bases at J, with 12 bases between. This CDR3 comprises 11 residues. Germline lookup yields CDR1 SQVTM and CDR2 ANQGSEA. CDR3 sequence reads: CSVKQGCEQYF. The CDR3 nucleotides read TGCAGCGTGAAACAGGGTTGCGAGCAGTACTTC.

V gene TRBV6-5 combines with J gene TRBJ2-3; 10 bases are shared with TRBD1. V shed 4 bases, J shed 4 bases, and the junction held 8 bases outside the gene matches. The CDR3 length is 16 residues. Germline V CDR1 and CDR2: MNHEY, SVGAGI. The CDR3 DNA sequence: TGTGCCAGCAGTTTAGGGGGGACAGGGGTCGCAGATACGCAGTATTTT. It translates to CASSLGGTGVADTQYF.

The chain links TRBV4-1 to TRBJ1-1, with no clear D. V gave up 4 bases and J gave up 1 base, with 22 bases separating them. The length of the CDR3 is 18 residues. Germline V gives CDR1 MGHRA, CDR2 YSYEKL. The CDR3 bases are TGCGCCAGCAGCCCCTTACATCGCTGGGCAGAAAGGAACACTGAAGCTTTCTTT. Protein: CASSPLHRWAERNTEAFF.

This clonotype showed up just a few times. The chain couples TRBV2 to TRBJ2-3; TRBD2 matches at 10 bases. The trim removed 4 bases at V and 13 bases at J, leaving 14 bases unmatched. Germline V lookup: CDR1 SNHLY, CDR2 FYNNEI. The CDR3 contains 15 residues. Here the CDR3 reads CASSVAGGPGHNKYF. The CDR3 nucleotides are TGTGCCAGCAGTGTAGCGGGGGGCCCCGGTCACAACAAGTATTTT.

In regard to this clonotype: This may be a read error, as it is one base from a much larger clone. The J gene is TRBJ2-7, the V gene TRBV9; a possible D gene is TRBD1 (7 bases). Per germline, CDR1 SGDLS and CDR2 YYNGEE. Trimming shortened V by 7 bases and J by 2 bases, and 19 bases separated the two germline ends. This CDR3 is 15 amino acids long. The CDR3 sequence is CASGSIPGGTYEQYF. The DNA for the CDR3 is TGTGCCAGCGGCAGTATTCCAGGGGGGACCTACGAGCAGTACTTC. Combining the CDR3 with reference TRBV9 and TRBJ2-7 gives the whole variable domain DSGVTQTPKHLITATGQRVTLRCSPRSGDLSVYWYQQSLDQGLQFLIQYYNGEERAKGNILERFSAQQFPDLHSELNLSSLELGDSALYFCASGSIPGGTYEQYFGPGTRLTVT.

The V gene is TRBV7-9, the J gene TRBJ2-1; no clear D. With 6 bases removed from V and 10 bases from J, the gap between germline ends came to 22 bases. Germline-derived CDR1 and CDR2 are SEHNR and FQNEAQ (reference sequence). The CDR3 has 15 amino acids. The CDR3 loop is CASSVSERPWYEQFF. The CDR3 DNA reads as TGTGCCAGCAGTGTATCGGAAAGGCCGTGGTACGAGCAGTTCTTC.

In this sample, this clonotype turned up a few times. The chain recombines TRBV29-1 with TRBJ2-1, with TRBD2 matching 9 bases. The DNA end lines up better with TRBJ2-7; the J call may be wrong. Germline V lookup: CDR1 SQVTM, CDR2 ANQGSEA. This CDR3 region has 15 residues. CDR3 residues: CSVGWREGSYNEQYF. Here the CDR3 DNA reads TGCAGCGTTGGTTGGCGGGAGGGCTCCTACAATGAGCAGTACTTC.

V is TRBV10-3 and J is TRBJ2-7; 11 bases map to TRBD1. This CDR3 is 14 amino acids long. Trimming removed 2 bases from V and 7 bases from J; junction bases left unmatched: 4. Germline CDR1 ENHRY, CDR2 SYGVKD. CDR3 coding DNA: TGTGCCATCAGTGAGGGACAGGGGGCGGGTGAGCAGTACTTC. It encodes CAISEGQGAGEQYF.

This clonotype has only a few counts. The chain links TRBV3-1 to TRBJ2-3; no definite D call. Trimming cost V 4 bases and J 0 bases, with 11 bases left between them. Germline V gives CDR1 LGHDT, CDR2 YNNKEL (reference sequence). The CDR3 loop spans 15 amino acids. The CDR3 protein is CASSLRTPSTDTQYF. The CDR3 nucleotides are TGTGCCAGCAGCCTCCGGACCCCCAGCACAGATACGCAGTATTTT.

V and J are TRBV4-3 and TRBJ1-1; 7 bases match TRBD1. Germline V lookup: CDR1 LGHNA, CDR2 YSLEER. There are 12 residues in the CDR3. V shed 5 bases, J shed 7 bases, and the junction held 4 bases outside the gene matches. The CDR3 is CASSSQGYEAFF. CDR3 in DNA: TGCGCCAGCAGCTCACAGGGGTATGAAGCTTTCTTT.

The rearrangement joins TRBV6-6 to TRBJ1-4; 8 positions agree with TRBD1. The CDR3 spans 16 residues. Trimming at V came to 1 base and at J to 5 bases, leaving 6 bases not matched to a gene. Germline V gene lookup returns CDR1 MNHNY and CDR2 SVGAGI (reference sequence). In nucleotides, the CDR3 is TGTGCCAGCAGTTACTTCGGACAGGGAGGAAATGAAAAACTGTTTTTT. As protein: CASSYFGQGGNEKLFF.

This clonotype was picked up a small number of times. The CDR3 protein is CASSPETGGYDEQYF. In DNA form, the CDR3 reads TGTGCCAGCTCACCCGAAACAGGGGGCTACGACGAGCAGTACTTC. This chain links TRBV18 with TRBJ2-7, with 9 bases fitting TRBD1. This CDR3 spans 15 amino acids. CDR1 is KGHSH and CDR2 is LQKENI in the germline V gene. V lost 3 bases to trimming and J lost 5 bases; unmatched junction nucleotides: 8.

With respect to this clonotype: This may stem from a read error, because a much larger clone lies one nucleotide away. The CDR3 DNA follows: TGCAGCGTATTTGCAGTGGGCTCCTACGAGCAGTACTTC. This translates into CSVFAVGSYEQYF. J is TRBJ2-7 and V is TRBV29-1, with unresolved D. The CDR3 extends over 13 amino acids. V gave up 6 bases and J gave up 0 bases, with 12 bases separating them. CDR1 is SQVTM, CDR2 ANQGSEA, per germline.

This clonotype occurred a few times. The V call is TRBV12-3 or TRBV12-4, the J call TRBJ1-5; D not resolved. V dropped 6 bases and J dropped 6 bases, with 6 bases sitting between them. This CDR3 contains 11 residues. The CDR3 DNA is TGTGCCAGCAGCTCTGCTCAGCCCCAGCATTTT. Translation: CASSSAQPQHF.

The chain is built from TRBV3-1 and TRBJ2-4, with D maybe TRBD2 (5 bases). The end of the DNA aligns better with TRBJ2-7, so the J call may be wrong. CDR1 LGHDT and CDR2 YNNKEL come from the germline V gene (reference sequence). The length of the CDR3 is 15 residues. The CDR3 sequence: CASSQDADFVNEQYF. The CDR3 nucleotides read TGTGCCAGCAGCCAAGATGCGGACTTCGTCAACGAGCAGTACTTC.

The CDR3 bases are TGTGCCACCAGCAGAGATAGGGGCCAGGGTGGATATGGCTACACCTTC. Its protein product is CATSRDRGQGGYGYTF. The chain carries TRBV15 and TRBJ1-2; TRBD1 is a possible D gene (5 bases). CDR3 length: 16 residues. In germline, CDR1 is LNHNV, CDR2 YYDKDF (reference sequence). Trimming removed 0 bases at V and 5 bases at J, with 16 bases between.

A few counts support this clonotype. The gene calls are TRBV12-3 or TRBV12-4 and TRBJ2-7, with TRBD2 identical over 7 bases. Trimming at V came to 4 bases and at J to 3 bases, leaving 6 bases not matched to a gene. The CDR3 totals 14 residues. CDR3 in DNA: TGTGCCAGCAGTTCTGAGCGGGGCAACTACGAGCAGTACTTC. Translation: CASSSERGNYEQYF.

The chain employs TRBV6-5 and TRBJ1-2; 7 bases align to TRBD1. This CDR3 contains 13 residues. The junction had 8 bases not matched to a gene; V was cut back by 6 bases and J by 7 bases. Germline V CDR1 and CDR2: MNHEY, SVGAGI. CDR3 loop: CASRDRAWGGYTF. CDR3 nucleotides: TGTGCCAGCAGAGACAGGGCTTGGGGTGGCTACACCTTC.

This clonotype was seen a few times. V gene TRBV9 combines with J gene TRBJ2-3; no definite D call. The length of the CDR3 is 14 residues. Germline V gene data show CDR1 as SGDLS and CDR2 as YYNGEE. Trimming shortened V by 0 bases and J by 8 bases, and 13 bases separated the two germline ends. DNA for the CDR3: TGTGCCAGCAGCGTAGGACCTAGAGAGGCTACGCAGTATTTT. Translating gives CASSVGPREATQYF.

CDR3 sequence: CASSLWTGSGEQYF. The CDR3 DNA follows: TGTGCCAGCAGCCTCTGGACAGGGAGTGGAGAGCAGTACTTC. This chain connects TRBV13 to TRBJ2-1, with TRBD1 matching over 8 bases. The J call is in doubt because the DNA end fits TRBJ2-7 better. Germline V gene sequence: CDR1 PRHDT, CDR2 FYEKMQ (reference sequence). This CDR3 is 14 amino acids long.

There are a few counts of this clonotype. The V gene is TRBV12-3 or TRBV12-4, the J gene TRBJ2-6; D gene ambiguous. V lost 0 bases and J 0 bases, leaving 9 bases between the germline ends. The CDR3 is 17 residues long. Here the CDR3 reads CASSLARQFSGANVLTF. The CDR3 bases are TGTGCCAGCAGTTTAGCGCGGCAATTCTCTGGGGCCAACGTCCTGACTTTC.

This chain connects TRBV4-1 to TRBJ1-2; 9 bases agree with TRBD1. The CDR3 extends over 16 amino acids. CDR1 is MGHRA, CDR2 YSYEKL, per germline. V shed 1 base and J 3 bases; nucleotides not matched to a gene: 6. The CDR3 loop is CASSQGDRGMDYGYTF. For the CDR3, the DNA is TGCGCCAGCAGCCAAGGTGACAGGGGGATGGACTATGGCTACACCTTC.

As regards this clonotype: At one end the junction does not follow the germline gene, possibly because of a read error. CDR3 sequence reads: CAGSAKTGSYGYTF. The CDR3 bases are TGTGCCGGCAGTGCTAAGACAGGGTCCTATGGCTACACCTTC. This chain connects TRBV25-1 to TRBJ1-2, with 7 bases aligning to TRBD1. Germline V gives CDR1 MGHDK, CDR2 SYGVNS. The CDR3 spans 14 residues.

Comments on this clonotype: The junction departs from germline at one end; a sequencing error may be responsible. The V call is TRBV7-9, the J call TRBJ1-2; D might be TRBD1 (5 bases). Germline lookup yields CDR1 SEHNR and CDR2 FQNEAQ (reference sequence). This CDR3 region has 15 residues. The CDR3 spells CASSSDGAALYGCTF. The CDR3 region has the DNA TGTGCCAGCAGCTCCGACGGGGCGGCTCTCTATGGCTGCACCTTC.